This passage covers 9 T cell receptor beta chains from one sample sequenced in a study of lymphopenia after photon versus proton radiotherapy (dated by TCRdb to the late 2010s). Libraries were made using the immunoSEQ multiplex PCR assay. As stored in TCRdb, this immuneACCESS dataset retains in-frame rearrangements with V and J assigned. A fraction of the clones does not appear; measured against another copy, unresolved V genes explain less than half of the discrepancy, and the remainder lacks a known reason. This sample holds 150,000 to 200,000 clones; 70% to 90% were observed only once. The ten largest clones capture around 4.5% of the sample. Sequences were derived from peripheral blood, sampled from a patient treated with photon-based radiotherapy. Receptors were obtained from a man in his fifties or sixties with gastric cancer.

The chain recombines TRBV18 with TRBJ2-1; no firm D call. CDR3 length equals 16 residues. The V and J ends lost 4 bases and 6 bases respectively, with 19 bases between them. Germline-derived CDR1 and CDR2 are KGHSH and LQKENI. CDR3: CASSLRLQRLLNEQFF. Written as DNA, the CDR3 is TGTGCCAGCTCACTTCGACTGCAACGCCTCCTCAATGAGCAGTTCTTC.

Comment on this clone: The same CDR3 arises from other DNA sequences in this sample as well. This chain connects TRBV7-2 to TRBJ2-5; D unresolved. V lost 2 bases, J lost 4 bases, and 8 bases lay in between. The CDR3 contains 13 residues. CDR1 is SGHTA, CDR2 FQGNSA, per germline. CDR3 nucleotide sequence: TGTGCCAGCAGCTTAAACCGACCAGAGACCCAGTACTTC. It is translated as CASSLNRPETQYF.

The chain recombines TRBV11-2 with TRBJ2-7; TRBD2 matches at 8 bases. The junction had 2 bases not matched to a gene; V was cut back by 1 base and J by 12 bases. This CDR3 spans 11 amino acids. Germline V gene lookup returns CDR1 SGHAT and CDR2 FQNNGV. In nucleotides, the CDR3 is TGTGCCAGCAGCTTAGGCCGGGAGGGGTACTTC. Its protein is CASSLGREGYF.

The gene calls are TRBV11-2 and TRBJ1-1, with unresolved D. Germline V CDR1 and CDR2: SGHAT, FQNNGV. Trimming cost V 5 bases and J 1 base, with 14 bases left between them. The CDR3 runs 15 residues. This CDR3 is CASSGSRGRNTEAFF. CDR3 nucleotides: TGTGCCAGCAGCGGGTCACGCGGTAGGAACACTGAAGCTTTCTTT.

The chain links TRBV27 to TRBJ1-2, with 9 bases matching TRBD1. After removal of 5 bases from V and 3 bases from J, the junction contained 13 bases not matched to a gene. The CDR3 is made up of 17 amino acids. Germline assignment: CDR1 MNHEY and CDR2 SMNVEV (reference sequence). CDR3 sequence: CASSPIWRDRADYGYTF. The CDR3 DNA reads as TGTGCCAGCAGTCCCATTTGGCGGGACAGGGCGGACTATGGCTACACCTTC.

This clone was seen only once. This sequence joins TRBV29-1 and TRBJ1-2, with D possibly being TRBD1 (5 bases). The CDR3 sequence is 12 residues long. Trimming pared 3 bases from V and 5 bases from J, leaving 10 bases between. In germline, CDR1 is SQVTM, CDR2 ANQGSEA. CDR3 in amino acids: CSVEGDSYGYTF. For the CDR3, the DNA is TGCAGCGTTGAGGGGGACTCTTATGGCTACACCTTC.

The chain uses TRBV18 and TRBJ2-5; TRBD1 matches 10 bases. V trimming: 4 bases; J trimming: 4 bases; junction bases outside the gene matches: 6. The CDR3 sequence is 15 residues long. Germline CDR1 KGHSH, CDR2 LQKENI. In DNA form, the CDR3 reads TGTGCCAGCTCACGGGACAGGGGTATAGGAGAGACCCAGTACTTC. It codes for CASSRDRGIGETQYF.

As DNA, the CDR3 is TGTGCCAGTACCCCGGAAATCGGAGGCACTGAAGCTTTCTTT. Amino acids: CASTPEIGGTEAFF. The V gene is TRBV19, the J gene TRBJ1-1; no clear D gene. CDR3 size: 14 residues. The V and J ends lost 7 bases and 4 bases respectively, with 16 bases between them. Germline lookup yields CDR1 LNHDA and CDR2 SQIVND (reference sequence).

This clone was picked up one time. The chain recombines TRBV7-3 with TRBJ2-3, with 9 bases aligning to TRBD2. Germline V gene data show CDR1 as SGHTA and CDR2 as FQGTGA. V was pared by 5 bases and J by 2 bases, with 8 bases of the junction left unmatched. This CDR3 comprises 16 residues. The DNA for the CDR3 is TGTGCCAGCAGCGCCCACCTAGCGGGACCCACAGATACGCAGTATTTT. It codes for CASSAHLAGPTDTQYF.